The 23 T cell receptor beta chains below were found in one sample sequenced in a study of vaccination effects on CD4 cells after COVID-19. The assay was immunoSEQ multiplex PCR, and TCRdb's table has in-frame clones only and misses some. The sample includes around 83,000 clones, approximately 74% of them seen just once. Before any sequencing was done, the ViraFEST assay used viral peptide pools to expand antigen-specific CD4+ T cells. With roughly 9 days of culture completed, CD4+ T cells were isolated. Antigens for these TCRs are unknown. Sequenced material: CD4+ T cells from PBMCs cultured with HCoV-229E spike peptides, taken before COVID-19 vaccination. The receptors were sampled from a human donor who received a COVID-19 vaccine.

The rearrangement joins TRBV27 to TRBJ2-1, with TRBD2 matching 11 bases. Germline CDR1 is MNHEY and CDR2 is SMNVEV (reference sequence). V lost 0 bases to trimming and J lost 5 bases; unmatched junction nucleotides: 9. There are 18 residues in the CDR3. CDR3 sequence reads: CASSLSSVLAGGNNEQFF. CDR3 sequence (DNA): TGTGCCAGCAGTTTATCGTCTGTGCTAGCGGGGGGCAACAATGAGCAGTTCTTC.

In this sample, this clone turned up once. CDR3: CSAGSRTDTQYF. Here the CDR3 DNA reads TGCAGCGCGGGGTCTCGCACAGATACGCAGTATTTT. The chain carries TRBV29-1 and TRBJ2-3; tentative D call: TRBD2 (5 bases). The CDR3 totals 12 residues. V lost 7 bases to trimming and J lost 1 base, with 9 bases between them. Per the germline V gene, CDR1 is SQVTM and CDR2 is ANQGSEA.

This clone has more than one count but fewer than ten. This chain uses TRBV5-1 with TRBJ1-1, with 8 bases matching TRBD1. This CDR3 contains 16 residues. The V and J ends lost 5 bases and 0 bases, in that order; junction bases with no gene match: 9. Germline CDR1 and CDR2: SGHRS and YFSETQ. The CDR3 sequence is CASRIGDRQLNTEAFF. CDR3 nucleotides: TGCGCCAGCAGGATTGGGGACAGGCAACTGAACACTGAAGCTTTCTTT.

V is TRBV9 and J is TRBJ2-2, with 9 bases that match TRBD1. CDR3 length: 17 residues. Germline V CDR1 and CDR2: SGDLS, YYNGEE. The J segment lost 1 base and the V segment lost 5 bases, leaving 9 bases of the junction unmatched. The CDR3 loop reads CASSPSGTGWNTGELFF. The CDR3 bases are TGTGCCAGCAGTCCATCCGGGACAGGGTGGAACACCGGGGAGCTGTTTTTT.

The V gene is TRBV6-5, the J gene TRBJ2-4; weak D call: TRBD1 (5 bases). This CDR3 is built from 15 residues. The germline V gene has CDR1 MNHEY and CDR2 SVGAGI. Trimming took 6 bases from V and 8 from J, leaving 20 bases between them. The CDR3 loop is CASRPVLKGLYIQYF. The CDR3 DNA reads TGTGCCAGCAGGCCCGTTCTTAAGGGGTTGTACATTCAGTACTTC.

The rearrangement uses TRBV11-2 and TRBJ1-2; D is uncertain. Germline-derived CDR1 and CDR2 are SGHAT and FQNNGV. The CDR3 is 13 amino acids. Trimming shortened V by 1 base and J by 4 bases, and 7 bases separated the two germline ends. CDR3 sequence: CASSLGESYGYTF. Here the CDR3 DNA reads TGTGCCAGCAGCTTAGGGGAGAGCTATGGCTACACCTTC.

Comment on this clone: At one end, the junction sequence differs from germline, possibly due to a read error. The chain is built from TRBV5-8 and TRBJ1-6, with unresolved D. CDR1 is SGHTS, CDR2 YDEGEE, per germline. This CDR3 is built from 13 residues. The CDR3 region is CASTLEPNSPLHF. The DNA of the CDR3 is TGTGCCAGCACCTTGGAACCGAATTCACCCCTCCACTTT.

Of note for this clone: Mismatch with germline at one junction end may stem from a read error. This chain links TRBV18 with TRBJ2-5; D uncertain. This CDR3 is built from 16 residues. Germline V gene data show CDR1 as KGHSH and CDR2 as LQKENI. The CDR3 nucleotides are TGTGCCAGCTCACCATTATTAGACGCCACACAAGGGACCCAGTACTTC. Amino acids: CASSPLLDATQGTQYF.

The chain employs TRBV2 and TRBJ2-7; no firm D call. V lost 6 bases to trimming and J lost 6 bases, with 9 bases between them. CDR1 and CDR2 from the germline V gene are SNHLY and FYNNEI. The CDR3 extends over 11 amino acids. DNA of the CDR3: TGTGCCAGCAGCTCGCTGGGCGAGCAGTACGTC. It translates to CASSSLGEQYV.

The CDR3 nucleotides are TGTGCCAGCGCTGAACTCGTCTTTGACTACGAGCAGTACGTC. This encodes CASAELVFDYEQYV. The V and J genes are TRBV27 and TRBJ2-7; D ambiguous. CDR3 length equals 14 residues. Trimming stripped 8 bases from V and 3 bases from J, with 17 bases between. CDR1 and CDR2 from the germline V gene are MNHEY and SMNVEV (reference sequence).

This chain uses TRBV6-5 with TRBJ2-7, with D perhaps given as TRBD1 or TRBD2 (6 bases each). CDR3 size: 13 residues. V lost 6 bases and J lost 1, with 10 bases in between. The germline CDR1 and CDR2 sequences are MNHEY and SVGAGI. CDR3 region: CASRRDNSYEQYV. The CDR3 nucleotides are TGTGCCAGCAGGCGGGACAATTCCTACGAGCAGTACGTC.

This sequence joins TRBV4-1 and TRBJ1-4; maybe TRBD1 (6 bases). CDR3 size: 15 residues. Germline V CDR1 and CDR2: MGHRA, YSYEKL. Trimming stripped 1 base from V and 2 bases from J, with 8 bases between. For the CDR3, the DNA is TGCGCCAGCAGCCAAGTAGGGGGGACTAATGAAAAACTGTTTTTT. Its translation is CASSQVGGTNEKLFF.

This clone was detected only a few times. DNA for the CDR3: TGTGCCAGCAGCGGGACAGGGCACCCCAATCAGCCCCAGCATTTT. Translating gives CASSGTGHPNQPQHF. The chain combines TRBV7-2 with TRBJ1-5; 9 bases agree with TRBD1. The length of the CDR3 is 15 residues. With 5 bases clipped from V and 3 bases from J, the junction kept 5 bases outside the gene matches. Germline CDR1 is SGHTA and CDR2 is FQGNSA.

The sample holds many counts of this clone. This chain uses TRBV9 with TRBJ2-1; TRBD1 matches 8 bases. CDR3 length: 17 residues. Unmatched junction bases numbered 9, after V lost 2 bases and J lost 2 bases. The germline CDR1 and CDR2 sequences are SGDLS and YYNGEE. CDR3 loop: CASSVGNSDRAYNEQFF. DNA for the CDR3: TGTGCCAGCAGCGTCGGCAACTCGGACAGGGCCTACAATGAGCAGTTCTTC.

The V gene is TRBV5-1, the J gene TRBJ1-4; 8 bases agree with TRBD1. This CDR3 is 16 amino acids long. The germline gives CDR1 SGHRS, CDR2 YFSETQ. J lost 8 bases, V lost 0 bases, and 9 bases had no gene match. The DNA for the CDR3 is TGCGCCAGCAGCTTGGGTATAAACGGACAGGGAGAAAAACTGTTTTTT. Amino acid sequence: CASSLGINGQGEKLFF.

V is TRBV3-1 (or the pseudogene TRBV3-2) and J is TRBJ1-2; TRBD1 matches 9 bases. The V gene's germline CDR1 is LGHDT and CDR2 YNNKEL (reference sequence). The CDR3 has 16 residues. The V gene end was trimmed by 5 bases and the J gene end by 3 bases; junction bases not matched to a gene: 10. In nucleotides, the CDR3 is TGTGCCAGCAGCTTAACCACAGGGGGCGGCCACTATGGCTACACCTTC. As protein: CASSLTTGGGHYGYTF.

The gene calls are TRBV19 and TRBJ2-2; 8 bases agree with TRBD1. The trim removed 5 bases at V and 6 bases at J, leaving 5 bases unmatched. Germline values: CDR1 LNHDA, CDR2 SQIVND (reference sequence). The CDR3 consists of 14 residues. In DNA form, the CDR3 reads TGTGCCAGTAGTTACAGGGGGTTGGCCGGGGAGCTGTTTTTT. Translation: CASSYRGLAGELFF.

V usage is TRBV7-2 and J usage is TRBJ1-2; D uncertain. With 1 base removed from V and 8 bases from J, the gap between germline ends came to 8 bases. CDR1 is SGHTA and CDR2 is FQGNSA in the germline V gene. This CDR3 is 12 amino acids long. DNA for the CDR3: TGTGCCAGCAGCTTAGATCTATGGGGCTACACCTTC. This gives the protein CASSLDLWGYTF.

This clone was seen a single time. The V gene is TRBV18, the J gene TRBJ2-7, with 11 positions matching TRBD1. CDR1 is KGHSH and CDR2 is LQKENI in the germline V gene. The CDR3 has 17 amino acids. V lost 1 base, J lost 5 bases, and 10 bases stayed unmatched. The CDR3 DNA reads TGTGCCAGCTCACCACTATCGCCCGGGACAGGGGGTAACGAGCAGTACGTC. Residues: CASSPLSPGTGGNEQYV.

The J gene is TRBJ1-4, the V gene TRBV6-5, with TRBD1 as a possible D gene (5 bases). Trimming left V 2 bases short and J 10 bases short, with 14 bases between. The CDR3 is 14 amino acids. Germline CDR1 MNHEY, CDR2 SVGAGI. In nucleotides, the CDR3 is TGTGCCAGCAGTTACGGGCAGACGAGGGGAAAACTGTTTTTT. Translated, it gives CASSYGQTRGKLFF.

The chain links TRBV5-1 to TRBJ1-1; D remains ambiguous. CDR1 and CDR2 (germline): SGHRS, YFSETQ. This CDR3 has 13 residues. V was trimmed by 0 bases and J by 4 bases, leaving 7 bases between them. The CDR3 reads CASSLVGFTEAFF. The CDR3 coding sequence is TGCGCCAGCAGCTTGGTTGGTTTCACTGAAGCTTTCTTT.

V and J are TRBV29-1 and TRBJ2-3; D is unresolved. V was shortened by 3 bases and J by 4 bases, with 14 bases between the two germline ends. The germline CDR1 and CDR2 sequences are SQVTM and ANQGSEA. The CDR3 runs to 14 residues. The DNA of the CDR3 is TGCAGCGTTGATGTAGTTACCGCCTCAGATACGCAGTATTTT. Translation: CSVDVVTASDTQYF.

The chain recombines TRBV24-1 with TRBJ2-2; D unresolved. V shed 7 bases and J shed 1 base, with 9 bases lying between them. CDR3 length: 14 residues. Germline V CDR1 and CDR2: KGHDR, SFDVKD. CDR3 nucleotide sequence: TGTGCCACCAGCCCGATTGGGAACACCGGGGAGCTGTTTTTT. It is translated as CATSPIGNTGELFF.